This entry is about one TCR beta chain. Its matching antigen is unknown. This sample was included in a study of T cells after yellow fever vaccination. Whole-study results and caveats: A faster peak, day 5 versus 15, was reached by the weaker secondary response. Overall, a small share of clonotypes was seen in both CD4 and CD8 compartments. The study re-detected most primary-vaccination clones after the booster (96% CD4, almost 90% CD8).

TCRdb itself ran the 5' RACE reads through MiXCR, one entry per CDR3 protein. This table holds about 580,000 distinct CDR3 sequences, roughly 17% found once. With 0 bases clipped from V and 6 bases from J, the junction kept 7 bases outside the gene matches. Germline V gene data show CDR1 as DFQATT and CDR2 as SNEGSKA (reference sequence). The CDR3 is 15 residues long. Sequenced material: PBMCs, taken about 5 days after the first yellow fever vaccination. The rearrangement joins TRBV20-1 to TRBJ2-2; 7 bases are shared with TRBD1. The origin of this receptor is a man in his late teens or twenties who received the YFV17D yellow fever vaccine. In DNA, the CDR3 is TGCAGTGCTAGAGATGTCAGGGGGTTGGCCGGGGAGCTGTTTTTT. Protein: CSARDVRGLAGELFF.